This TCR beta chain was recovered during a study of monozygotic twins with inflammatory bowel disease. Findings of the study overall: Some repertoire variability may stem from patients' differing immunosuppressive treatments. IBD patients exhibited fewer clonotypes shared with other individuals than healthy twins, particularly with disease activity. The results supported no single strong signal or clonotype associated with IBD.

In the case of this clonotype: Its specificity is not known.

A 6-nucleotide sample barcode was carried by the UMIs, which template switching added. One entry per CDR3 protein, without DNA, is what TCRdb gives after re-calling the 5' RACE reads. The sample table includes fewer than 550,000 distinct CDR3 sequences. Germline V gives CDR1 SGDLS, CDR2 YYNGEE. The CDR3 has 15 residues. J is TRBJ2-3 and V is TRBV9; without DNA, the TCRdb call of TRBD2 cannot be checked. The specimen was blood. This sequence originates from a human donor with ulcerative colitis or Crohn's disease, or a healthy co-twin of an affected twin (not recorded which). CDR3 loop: CASSVTSGVSDTQYF.